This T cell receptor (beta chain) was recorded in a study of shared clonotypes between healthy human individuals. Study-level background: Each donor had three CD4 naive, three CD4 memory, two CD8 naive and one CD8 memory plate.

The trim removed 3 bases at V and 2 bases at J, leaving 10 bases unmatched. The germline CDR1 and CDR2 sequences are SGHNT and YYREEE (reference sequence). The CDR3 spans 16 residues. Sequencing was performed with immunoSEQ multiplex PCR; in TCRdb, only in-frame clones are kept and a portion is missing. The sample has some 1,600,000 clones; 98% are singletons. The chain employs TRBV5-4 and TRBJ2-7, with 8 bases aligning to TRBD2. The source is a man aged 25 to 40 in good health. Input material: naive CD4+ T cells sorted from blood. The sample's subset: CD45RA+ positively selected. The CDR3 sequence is CASSSTLIAGTYEQYF. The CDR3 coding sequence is TGTGCCAGCAGCTCTACCCTTATAGCGGGAACCTACGAGCAGTACTTC. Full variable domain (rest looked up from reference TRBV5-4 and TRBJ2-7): ETGVTQSPTHLIKTRGQQVTLRCSSQSGHNTVSWYQQALGQGPQFIFQYYREEENGRGNFPPRFSGLQFPNYSSELNVNALELDDSALYLCASSSTLIAGTYEQYFGPGTRLTVT.